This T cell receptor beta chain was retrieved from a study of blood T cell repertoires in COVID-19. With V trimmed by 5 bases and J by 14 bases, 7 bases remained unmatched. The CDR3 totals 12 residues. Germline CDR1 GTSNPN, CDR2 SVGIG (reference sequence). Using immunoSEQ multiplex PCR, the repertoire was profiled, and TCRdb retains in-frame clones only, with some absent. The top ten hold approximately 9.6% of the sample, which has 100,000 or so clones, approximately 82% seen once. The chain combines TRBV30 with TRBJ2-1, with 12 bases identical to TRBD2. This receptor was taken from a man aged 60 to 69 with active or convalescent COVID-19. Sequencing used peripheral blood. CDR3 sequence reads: CAWGTSGRPKFF. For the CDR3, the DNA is TGTGCCTGGGGTACTAGCGGGAGGCCAAAGTTCTTC.